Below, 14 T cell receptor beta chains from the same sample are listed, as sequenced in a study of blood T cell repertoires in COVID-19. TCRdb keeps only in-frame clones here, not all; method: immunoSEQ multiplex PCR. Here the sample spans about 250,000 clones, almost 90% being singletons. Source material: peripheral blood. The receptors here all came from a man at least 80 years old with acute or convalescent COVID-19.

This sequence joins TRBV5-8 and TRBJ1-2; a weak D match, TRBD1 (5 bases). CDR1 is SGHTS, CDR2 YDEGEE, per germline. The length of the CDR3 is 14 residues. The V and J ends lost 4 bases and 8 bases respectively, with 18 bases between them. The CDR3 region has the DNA TGTGCCAGCAGCCTCACATCCAGGGAAGGCGGCTACACCTTC. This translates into CASSLTSREGGYTF.

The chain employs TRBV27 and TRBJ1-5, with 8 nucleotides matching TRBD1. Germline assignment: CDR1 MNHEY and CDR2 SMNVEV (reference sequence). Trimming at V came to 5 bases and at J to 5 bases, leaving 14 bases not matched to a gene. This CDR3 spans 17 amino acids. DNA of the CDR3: TGTGCCAGCAGTACTTCAACAGGGGGAAGGGGGGATCAGCCCCAGCATTTT. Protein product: CASSTSTGGRGDQPQHF.

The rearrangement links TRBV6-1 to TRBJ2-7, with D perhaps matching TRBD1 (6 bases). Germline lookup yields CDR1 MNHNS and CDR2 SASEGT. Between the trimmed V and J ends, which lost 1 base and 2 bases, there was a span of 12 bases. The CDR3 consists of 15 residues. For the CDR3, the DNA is TGTGCCAGCAGTGAAGGAAGGGGGATCCCCTACGAGCAGTACTTC. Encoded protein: CASSEGRGIPYEQYF.

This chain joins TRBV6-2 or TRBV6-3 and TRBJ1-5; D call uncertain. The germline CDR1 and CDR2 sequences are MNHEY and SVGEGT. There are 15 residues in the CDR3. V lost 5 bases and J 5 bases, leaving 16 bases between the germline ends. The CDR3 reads CASSTRTRSYQPQHF. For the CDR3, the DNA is TGTGCCAGCAGTACACGAACAAGAAGTTATCAGCCCCAGCATTTT.

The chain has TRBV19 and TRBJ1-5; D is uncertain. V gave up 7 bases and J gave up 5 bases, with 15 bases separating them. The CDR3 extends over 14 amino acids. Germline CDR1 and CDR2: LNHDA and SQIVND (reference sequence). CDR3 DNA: TGTGCCAGTACAAGCGGAGACAACTATCAGCCCCAGCATTTT. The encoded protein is CASTSGDNYQPQHF. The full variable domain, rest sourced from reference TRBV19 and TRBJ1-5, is DGGITQSPKYLFRKEGQNVTLSCEQNLNHDAMYWYRQDPGQGLRLIYYSQIVNDFQKGDIAEGYSVSREKKESFPLTVTSAQKNPTAFYLCASTSGDNYQPQHFGDGTRLSIL.

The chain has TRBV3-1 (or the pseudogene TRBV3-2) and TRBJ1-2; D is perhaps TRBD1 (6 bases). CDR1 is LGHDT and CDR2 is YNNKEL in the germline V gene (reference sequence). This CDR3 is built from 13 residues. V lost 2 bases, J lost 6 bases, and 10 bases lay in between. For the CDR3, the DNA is TGTGCCAGCAGCCAACGCAGGGGCGATGGCTACACCTTC. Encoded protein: CASSQRRGDGYTF.

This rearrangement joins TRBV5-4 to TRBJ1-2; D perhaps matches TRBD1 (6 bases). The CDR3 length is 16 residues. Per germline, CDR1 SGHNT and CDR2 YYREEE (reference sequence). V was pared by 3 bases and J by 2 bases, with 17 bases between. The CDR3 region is CASSSSYGTPNYGYTF. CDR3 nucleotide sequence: TGTGCCAGCAGCTCAAGCTACGGGACACCCAACTATGGCTACACCTTC.

DNA for the CDR3: TGTGCCAGCAGCTTAGAGGCAGGGTTAAGAGAAAAACTGTTTTTT. Translation gives CASSLEAGLREKLFF. The rearrangement links TRBV7-8 to TRBJ1-4, with D possibly matching TRBD1 (5 bases). This CDR3 has 15 amino acids. The V end lost 1 base, the J end lost 8 bases, and 14 bases lay between the germline ends. Germline CDR1 reads SGHVS; CDR2 reads FQNEAQ.

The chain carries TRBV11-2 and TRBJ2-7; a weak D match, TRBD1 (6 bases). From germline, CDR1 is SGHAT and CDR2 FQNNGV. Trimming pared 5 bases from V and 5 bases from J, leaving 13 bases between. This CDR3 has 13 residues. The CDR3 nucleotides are TGTGCCAGCAGCCCACAGGGTTACCACGAGCAGTACTTC. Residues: CASSPQGYHEQYF.

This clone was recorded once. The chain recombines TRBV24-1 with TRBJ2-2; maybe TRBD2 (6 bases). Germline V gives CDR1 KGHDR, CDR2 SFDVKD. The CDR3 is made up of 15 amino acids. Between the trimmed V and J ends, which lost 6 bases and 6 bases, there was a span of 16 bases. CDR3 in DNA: TGTGCCACCAGTATGGAGGGGAGTCTCCCCGGGGAGCTGTTTTTT. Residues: CATSMEGSLPGELFF.

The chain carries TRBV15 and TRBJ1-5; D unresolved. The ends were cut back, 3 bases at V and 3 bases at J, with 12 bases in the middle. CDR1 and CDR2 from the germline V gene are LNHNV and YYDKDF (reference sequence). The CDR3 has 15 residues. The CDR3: CATSSDSRLNQPQHF. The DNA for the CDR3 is TGTGCCACCAGCAGCGACTCACGGCTCAATCAGCCCCAGCATTTT.

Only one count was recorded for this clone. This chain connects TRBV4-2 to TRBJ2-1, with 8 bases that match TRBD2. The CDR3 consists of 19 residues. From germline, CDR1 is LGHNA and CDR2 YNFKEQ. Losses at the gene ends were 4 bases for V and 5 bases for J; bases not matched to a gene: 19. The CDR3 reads CASSREPKAGFGGDNEQFF. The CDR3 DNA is TGTGCCAGCAGCCGAGAGCCAAAGGCGGGGTTCGGGGGGGACAATGAGCAGTTCTTC.

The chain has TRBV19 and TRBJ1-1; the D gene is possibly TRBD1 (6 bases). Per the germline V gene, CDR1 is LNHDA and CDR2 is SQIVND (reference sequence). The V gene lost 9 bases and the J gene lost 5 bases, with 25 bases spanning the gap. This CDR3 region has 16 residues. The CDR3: CASRAHQQGSSTEAFF. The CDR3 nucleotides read TGTGCCAGCCGAGCTCACCAACAGGGCAGTAGTACTGAAGCTTTCTTT.

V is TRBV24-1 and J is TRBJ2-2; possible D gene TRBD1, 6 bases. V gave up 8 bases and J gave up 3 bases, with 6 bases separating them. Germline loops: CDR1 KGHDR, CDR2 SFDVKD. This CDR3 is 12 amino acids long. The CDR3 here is CATKGDTGELFF. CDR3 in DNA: TGTGCCACCAAGGGGGACACCGGGGAGCTGTTTTTT.